This TCR beta chain was retrieved from a study of T cell responses to AZD1222 COVID-19 vaccine. The repertoire was sequenced with immunoSEQ multiplex PCR; TCRdb's copy has only in-frame clones and lacks some. Among about 150,000 clones listed, 90% were seen once. The CDR3 covers 15 residues. Germline CDR1 and CDR2: SGHVS and FNYEAQ. The V gene lost 1 base and the J gene lost 6 bases, with 13 bases spanning the gap. Remarks on this clone: The antigen remains unidentified.

The study, taken as a whole, reports: Just six people given AZD1222 tested seropositive at baseline.

This sequence was found in an adult in good health. The chain couples TRBV7-6 to TRBJ2-1; D is possibly TRBD2 (6 bases). Sequenced here: peripheral blood, sampled on day 0 of AZD1222 vaccination. CDR3 sequence (DNA): TGTGCCAGCAGCTTAGATGGGGGAGGAAGCAATGAGCAGTTCTTC. This sequence encodes CASSLDGGGSNEQFF.